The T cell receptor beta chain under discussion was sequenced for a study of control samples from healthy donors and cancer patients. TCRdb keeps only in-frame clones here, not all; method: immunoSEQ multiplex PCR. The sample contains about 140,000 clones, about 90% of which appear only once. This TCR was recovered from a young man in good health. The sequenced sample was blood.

Here the CDR3 reads CASSVEDRVFYNEQFF. The CDR3 nucleotides are TGTGCCAGTAGTGTCGAGGACAGGGTTTTTTACAATGAGCAGTTCTTC. The gene calls are TRBV19 and TRBJ2-1, with 8 bases that match TRBD1. V gave up 5 bases and J gave up 4 bases; unmatched junction bases: 10. There are 16 residues in the CDR3. CDR1 LNHDA and CDR2 SQIVND come from the germline V gene (reference sequence).